A selection of T cell receptor beta chains follows, all from one sample in a study of identical twins. TCRdb analysed the 5' RACE reads with MiXCR anew, one entry per CDR3 protein. The sample has some 900,000 distinct CDR3 sequences, roughly an eighth seen once. A further study also used this sample, focusing on yellow fever vaccine responses in identical twins.

Sample: PBMCs. The receptors originated from a young woman in good health. Each CDR3 is given with its conserved first and last residue. D genes are given only for firm matches. Only part of the rows carry a size: once, few, many, or a class if the clone is expanded.

cdr3_aa cdr3_nt cdr3_length clone_size j_call v_call d_call
CASSFKGALNSPSGANVLTF TGCGCCAGCAGCTTCAAGGGGGCCCTTAACTCCCCCTCTGGGGCCAACGTCCTGACTTTC 20 - TRBJ2-6 TRBV5-1 TRBD1
CASSKPNTGENEKLFF TGTGCCAGCAGCAAACCTAATACAGGGGAAAATGAAAAACTGTTTTTT 16 - TRBJ1-4 TRBV21-1 -
CATSDPGYGYTF TGTGCCACCAGTGACCCAGGGTATGGCTACACCTTC 12 - TRBJ1-2 TRBV24-1 -
CSASPTSGSATGELFF TGCAGTGCTAGCCCTACTAGCGGGAGCGCCACCGGGGAGCTGTTTTTT 16 - TRBJ2-2 TRBV20-1 TRBD2
CASSSLGSGYGYTF TGCGCCAGCAGCTCCTTGGGCAGCGGATATGGCTACACCTTC 14 - TRBJ1-2 TRBV5-1 -
CASRTPGGNQETQYF TGTGCCAGCAGAACCCCCGGGGGGAACCAAGAGACCCAGTACTTC 15 few TRBJ2-5 TRBV10-3 TRBD2
CASSETGTPSYEQYF TGTGCCAGCAGCGAAACCGGGACTCCGTCTTACGAGCAGTACTTC 15 - TRBJ2-7 TRBV9 -
CASSLPRTSVNTDTQYF TGTGCCAGCAGCTTGCCCCGGACTTCCGTTAACACAGATACGCAGTATTTT 17 few TRBJ2-3 TRBV5-5 -
CSAPGGMASTDTQYF TGCAGTGCTCCCGGTGGGATGGCTAGCACAGATACGCAGTATTTT 15 - TRBJ2-3 TRBV20-1 -
CASSFENSGNTIYF TGTGCCAGCAGCTTTGAGAACTCTGGAAACACCATATATTTT 14 many TRBJ1-3 TRBV11-2 -
CASSLVSGGGSSYEQYF TGTGCCAGCAGCCTGGTGAGCGGCGGGGGTTCCTCCTACGAGCAGTACTTC 17 few TRBJ2-7 TRBV3-1 TRBD2
CASSFLTGGHEQFF TGTGCCAGCAGTTTCCTGACAGGGGGCCATGAGCAGTTCTTC 14 - TRBJ2-1 TRBV27 TRBD1
CASSAATNEKLFF TGTGCCAGCAGTGCGGCAACTAATGAAAAACTGTTTTTT 13 few TRBJ1-4 TRBV2 -
CASSESDRYNEQFF TGTGCCAGCAGTGAATCGGACAGGTACAATGAGCAGTTCTTC 14 many TRBJ2-1 TRBV25-1 TRBD1
CATSRGRTKGEQFF TGTGCCACCAGCAGAGGAAGGACTAAGGGAGAGCAGTTCTTC 14 many TRBJ2-1 TRBV15 -
CSASGGFSSPLHF TGCAGTGCTAGTGGGGGGTTTAGTTCACCCCTCCACTTT 13 few TRBJ1-6 TRBV20-1 -
CASSPGASKSDEQFF TGTGCCAGCAGTCCGGGGGCTAGCAAATCCGATGAGCAGTTCTTC 15 - TRBJ2-1 TRBV28 -
CSAGREGLVYNEQFF TGCAGTGCTGGTCGGGAGGGCCTAGTCTACAATGAGCAGTTCTTC 15 - TRBJ2-1 TRBV20-1 TRBD2
CSARERVITGSNQPQHF TGCAGTGCTAGAGAGCGAGTAATAACAGGGAGTAATCAGCCCCAGCATTTT 17 few TRBJ1-5 TRBV20-1 -
CASSFQEDRPTNTQYF TGTGCCAGCAGTTTTCAGGAAGACAGGCCCACAAATACGCAGTATTTT 16 - TRBJ2-3 TRBV5-6 -
CASQGASSGSVEQFF TGTGCCAGTCAGGGGGCGTCTAGCGGGAGTGTTGAGCAGTTCTTC 15 few TRBJ2-1 TRBV19 TRBD2
CSARDPSGSSYNEQFF TGCAGTGCTAGAGATCCTAGCGGGAGCTCCTACAATGAGCAGTTCTTC 16 few TRBJ2-1 TRBV20-1 TRBD2
CASSLPDRASEQFF TGTGCCAGCAGTCTACCGGACAGGGCAAGTGAGCAGTTCTTC 14 few TRBJ2-1 TRBV27 TRBD1
CAISGDRELYEQYF TGTGCCATCAGTGGGGACAGGGAGCTCTACGAGCAGTACTTC 14 few TRBJ2-7 TRBV10-3 TRBD1
CASSYRLADYNEQFF TGTGCCAGCAGTTACAGGCTAGCGGACTACAATGAGCAGTTCTTC 15 - TRBJ2-1 TRBV6-5 TRBD2
CASSGRAPSNEQFF TGTGCCAGCAGCGGGAGGGCCCCTAGTAATGAGCAGTTCTTC 14 many TRBJ2-1 TRBV6-1 TRBD2
CASKMGQANNSPLHF TGTGCCAGCAAGATGGGACAGGCCAATAATTCACCCCTCCACTTT 15 - TRBJ1-6 TRBV2 TRBD1
CSARDDGTPGQETQYF TGCAGTGCTAGAGATGATGGAACCCCGGGCCAAGAGACCCAGTACTTC 16 few TRBJ2-5 TRBV20-1 -
CSGEGLGGYTF TGCAGCGGTGAGGGGCTTGGGGGCTACACCTTC 11 few TRBJ1-2 TRBV29-1 -
CATSIRDYTEAFF TGTGCCACCAGCATCAGGGATTACACTGAAGCTTTCTTT 13 - TRBJ1-1 TRBV15 -
CASSLIKTQETQYF TGCGCCAGCAGCTTGATAAAGACACAAGAGACCCAGTACTTC 14 few TRBJ2-5 TRBV5-1 -
CASGFVGELFF TGTGCCAGCGGGTTCGTTGGGGAGCTGTTTTTT 11 few TRBJ2-2 TRBV11-3 -
CASSSRLGTGGTGELFF TGTGCCAGCAGCTCCCGGCTCGGGACAGGGGGAACCGGGGAGCTGTTTTTT 17 - TRBJ2-2 TRBV11-2 TRBD1
CASSFAGTSGSYEQYF TGTGCCAGCAGCTTCGCCGGGACTAGCGGCTCCTACGAGCAGTACTTC 16 - TRBJ2-7 TRBV13 TRBD2
CASSSEAAGIDYEQYF TGTGCCAGCAGTTCCGAGGCAGCGGGAATAGACTACGAGCAGTACTTC 16 few TRBJ2-7 TRBV28 TRBD2
CASSLWGLAGGPGELFF TGCGCCAGCAGCTTGTGGGGACTAGCGGGAGGACCCGGGGAGCTGTTTTTT 17 - TRBJ2-2 TRBV5-1 TRBD2
CASSALRGGGGTGSCFF - 17 - TRBJ2-2 TRBV7-7 -
CASWGDQNTEAFF TGTGCCAGCTGGGGAGACCAGAACACTGAAGCTTTCTTT 13 - TRBJ1-1 TRBV2 -
CASSERRPMGNTGELFF TGTGCCAGCAGTGAACGGAGACCCATGGGGAACACCGGGGAGCTGTTTTTT 17 - TRBJ2-2 TRBV2 -
CASRTSGGPNTEAFF TGTGCCAGCAGGACGTCCGGGGGACCGAACACTGAAGCTTTCTTT 15 - TRBJ1-1 TRBV6-1 -
CASGLQGTYQPQHF TGTGCCAGCGGCCTACAGGGGACGTATCAGCCCCAGCATTTT 14 - TRBJ1-5 TRBV28 TRBD1
CSASWGALDHSGANVLTF TGCAGTGCTAGTTGGGGGGCGTTGGACCACTCTGGGGCCAACGTCCTGACTTTC 18 few TRBJ2-6 TRBV20-1 -
CASSALAGAVYEQYF TGTGCCAGCAGCGCACTAGCGGGAGCTGTCTACGAGCAGTACTTC 15 many TRBJ2-7 TRBV7-9 TRBD2
CSALSGLSYNEQFF TGCAGTGCTTTAAGCGGCCTCTCCTACAATGAGCAGTTCTTC 14 - TRBJ2-1 TRBV20-1 -
CASSTDRVYNEQFF TGTGCCAGTAGTACAGACAGAGTCTACAATGAGCAGTTCTTC 14 - TRBJ2-1 TRBV19 -
CAIRTGGRGYTF TGTGCCATCAGAACAGGGGGCCGGGGCTACACCTTC 12 - TRBJ1-2 TRBV10-3 TRBD1